The clone carrying this T cell receptor (beta chain) was detected once. CDR3 length: 17 residues. With V trimmed by 6 bases and J by 9 bases, 13 bases remained unmatched. The germline V gene encodes CDR1 SGHTA and CDR2 FQGTGA. Some clones are missing from TCRdb's copy, which holds only in-frame ones; the method was immunoSEQ multiplex PCR. Counted here are under 300,000 clones, about 88% occurring once; the ten biggest clones make up approximately 14%. The sample comes from a study of blood T cell repertoires in COVID-19. The specimen sequenced was peripheral blood. The TCR sequence derives from a woman between 65 and 79 years old with COVID-19, enrolled during active disease. The V and J genes are TRBV7-3 and TRBJ2-1; TRBD2 aligns across 14 bases. CDR3 in amino acids: CASSSFSGTSGGSEQFF. The CDR3 coding sequence is TGTGCCAGCAGTTCCTTTTCCGGGACTAGCGGGGGCAGTGAGCAGTTCTTC.